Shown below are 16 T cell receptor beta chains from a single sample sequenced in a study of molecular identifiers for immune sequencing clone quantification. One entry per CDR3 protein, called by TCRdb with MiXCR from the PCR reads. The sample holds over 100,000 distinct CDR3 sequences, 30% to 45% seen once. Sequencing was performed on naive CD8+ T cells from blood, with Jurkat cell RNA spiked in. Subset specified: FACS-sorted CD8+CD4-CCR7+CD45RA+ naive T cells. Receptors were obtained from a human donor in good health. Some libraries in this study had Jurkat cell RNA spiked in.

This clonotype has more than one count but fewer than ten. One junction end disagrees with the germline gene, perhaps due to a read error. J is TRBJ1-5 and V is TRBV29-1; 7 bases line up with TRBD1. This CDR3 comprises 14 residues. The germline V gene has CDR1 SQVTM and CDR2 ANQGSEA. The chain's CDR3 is CSVIGTDDNRPQHF. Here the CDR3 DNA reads TGCAGCGTAATCGGGACAGATGACAATCGGCCCCAGCATTTT.

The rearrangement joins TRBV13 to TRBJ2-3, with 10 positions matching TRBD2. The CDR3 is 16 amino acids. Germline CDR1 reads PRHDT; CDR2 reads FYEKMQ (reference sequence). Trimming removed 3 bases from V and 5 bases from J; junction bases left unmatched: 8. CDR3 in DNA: TGTGCCAGCAGCTTGGCTAGCGGGAGTGACAGAGATACGCAGTATTTT. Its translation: CASSLASGSDRDTQYF.

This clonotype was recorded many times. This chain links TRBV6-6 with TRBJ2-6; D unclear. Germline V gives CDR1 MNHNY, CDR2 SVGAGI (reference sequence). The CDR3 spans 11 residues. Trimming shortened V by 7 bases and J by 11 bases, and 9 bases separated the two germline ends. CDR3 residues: CASKFPDVLTF. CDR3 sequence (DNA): TGTGCCAGCAAATTCCCCGACGTCCTGACTTTC.

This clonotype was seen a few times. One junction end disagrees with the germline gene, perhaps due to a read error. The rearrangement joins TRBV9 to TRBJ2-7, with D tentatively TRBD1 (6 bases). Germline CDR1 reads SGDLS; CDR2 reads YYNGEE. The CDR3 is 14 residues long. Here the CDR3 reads CASSEGDNSCEQYF. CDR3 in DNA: TGTGCCAGCAGCGAGGGGGACAACTCCTGCGAGCAGTACTTC.

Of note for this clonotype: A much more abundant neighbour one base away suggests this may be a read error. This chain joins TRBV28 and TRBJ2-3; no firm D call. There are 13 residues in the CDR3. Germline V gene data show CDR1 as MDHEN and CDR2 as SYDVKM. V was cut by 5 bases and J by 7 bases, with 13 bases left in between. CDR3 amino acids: CASSHVWGHTQYF. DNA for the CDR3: TGTGCCAGCAGTCACGTCTGGGGTCATACGCAGTATTTT.

The chain's CDR3 is CASSREAQYF. As DNA, the CDR3 is TGTGCCAGCAGTAGGGAGGCCCAGTACTTC. V and J are TRBV28 and TRBJ2-5; D perhaps matches TRBD2 (6 bases). Germline CDR1 reads MDHEN; CDR2 reads SYDVKM. The CDR3 sequence is 10 residues long. Between the trimmed V and J ends, which lost 5 bases and 9 bases, there was a span of 7 bases.

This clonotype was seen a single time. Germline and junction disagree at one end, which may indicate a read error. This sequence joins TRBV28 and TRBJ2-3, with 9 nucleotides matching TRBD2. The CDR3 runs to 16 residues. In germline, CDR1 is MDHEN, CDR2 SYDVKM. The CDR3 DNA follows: TGTGCCAGCAGCTTTCCAACTAGCGGGTACACAGATACGCTGTATTTT. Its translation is CASSFPTSGYTDTLYF.

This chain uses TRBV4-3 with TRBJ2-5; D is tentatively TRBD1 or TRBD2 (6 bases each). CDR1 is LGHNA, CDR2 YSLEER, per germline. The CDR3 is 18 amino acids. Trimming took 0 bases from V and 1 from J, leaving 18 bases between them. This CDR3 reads CASSQDRFMGGRQETQYF. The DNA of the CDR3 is TGCGCCAGCAGCCAAGATCGATTTATGGGGGGCCGCCAAGAGACCCAGTACTTC.

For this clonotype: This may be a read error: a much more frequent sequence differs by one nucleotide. CDR3 amino acids: CASSQNRELLF. The CDR3 DNA follows: TGTGCCAGCAGCCAGAACCGGGAGCTGTTATTT. The chain has TRBV9 and TRBJ2-2, with D possibly matching TRBD2 (6 bases). CDR1 is SGDLS, CDR2 YYNGEE, per germline. The length of the CDR3 is 11 residues.

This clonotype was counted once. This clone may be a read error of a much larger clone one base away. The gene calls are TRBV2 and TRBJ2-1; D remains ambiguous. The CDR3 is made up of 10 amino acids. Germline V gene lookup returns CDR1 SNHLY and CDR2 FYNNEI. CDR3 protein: CASVLNVQFF. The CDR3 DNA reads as TGTGCCAGCGTCCTCAATGTGCAGTTCTTC.

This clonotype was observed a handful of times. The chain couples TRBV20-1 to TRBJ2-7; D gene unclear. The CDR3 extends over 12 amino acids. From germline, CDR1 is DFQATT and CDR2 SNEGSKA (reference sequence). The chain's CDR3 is CRVEQAFYEQYF. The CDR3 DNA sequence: TGCAGGGTAGAGCAAGCCTTCTACGAGCAGTACTTC.

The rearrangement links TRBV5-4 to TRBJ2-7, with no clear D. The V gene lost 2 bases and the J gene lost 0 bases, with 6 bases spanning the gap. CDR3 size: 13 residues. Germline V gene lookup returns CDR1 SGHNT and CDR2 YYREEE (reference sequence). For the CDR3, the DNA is TGTGCCAGCAGCTTCAAAGGCTCCTACGAGCAGTACTTC. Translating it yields CASSFKGSYEQYF.

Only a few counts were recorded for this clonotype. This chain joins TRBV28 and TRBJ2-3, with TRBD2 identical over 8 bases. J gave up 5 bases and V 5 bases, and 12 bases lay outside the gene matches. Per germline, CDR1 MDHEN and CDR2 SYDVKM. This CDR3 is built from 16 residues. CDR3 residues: CASSTVAGLFVDTQYF. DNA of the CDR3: TGTGCCAGCAGTACCGTAGCGGGATTGTTTGTAGATACGCAGTATTTT. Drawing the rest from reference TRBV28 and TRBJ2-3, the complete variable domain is DVKVTQSSRYLVKRTGEKVFLECVQDMDHENMFWYRQDPGLGLRLIYFSYDVKMKEKGDIPEGYSVSREKKERFSLILESASTNQTSMYLCASSTVAGLFVDTQYFGPGTRLTVL.

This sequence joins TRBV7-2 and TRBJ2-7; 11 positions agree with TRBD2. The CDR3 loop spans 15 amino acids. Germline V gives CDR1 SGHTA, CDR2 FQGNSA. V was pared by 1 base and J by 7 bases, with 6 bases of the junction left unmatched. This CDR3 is CASSLVAGGVSEQYF. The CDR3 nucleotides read TGTGCCAGCAGCTTAGTAGCGGGAGGGGTCAGTGAGCAGTACTTC.

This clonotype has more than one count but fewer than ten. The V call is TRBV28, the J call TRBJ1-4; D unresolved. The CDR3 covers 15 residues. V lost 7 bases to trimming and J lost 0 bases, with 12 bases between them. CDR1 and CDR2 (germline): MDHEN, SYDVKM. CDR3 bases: TGTGCCAGCACTCTCGCCGTCTCAACTAATGAAAAACTGTTTTTT. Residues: CASTLAVSTNEKLFF.

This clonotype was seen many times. The CDR3 DNA follows: TGTGCCAGCAGCTTAGTCGGCGGGAGCACAGATACGCAGTATTTT. Amino acid sequence: CASSLVGGSTDTQYF. The chain has TRBV7-2 and TRBJ2-3, with a tentative D call TRBD2 (5 bases). This CDR3 spans 15 amino acids. Trimming left V 1 base short and J 0 bases short, with 8 bases between. Germline values: CDR1 SGHTA, CDR2 FQGNSA.